The 3 T cell receptor beta chains given below trace back to one sample, sequenced in a study of T cell responses to AZD1222 COVID-19 vaccine. Generated by immunoSEQ multiplex PCR, the TCRdb table keeps only in-frame clones and is missing some. The profile shows 200,000 to 250,000 clones, 85% to 95% of them singletons. Here the sequenced sample was peripheral blood, taken on day 0 of MenACWY control vaccination. These receptor sequences come from an adult in good health.

V usage is TRBV19 and J usage is TRBJ1-6; TRBD1 is a possible D gene (6 bases). V was trimmed by 7 bases and J by 5 bases, leaving 12 bases between them. This CDR3 has 14 residues. Germline CDR1 and CDR2: LNHDA and SQIVND (reference sequence). CDR3 region: CASTTGTDNSPLHF. CDR3 bases: TGTGCCAGTACTACAGGGACGGATAATTCACCCCTCCACTTT.

This chain joins TRBV7-8 and TRBJ1-5; tentatively, D is TRBD1 (5 bases). CDR3 length: 14 residues. Trimming removed 1 base from V and 6 bases from J, with 10 bases in between. CDR1 and CDR2 from the germline V gene are SGHVS and FQNEAQ. CDR3 amino acids: CASSLGQGGQPQHF. As DNA, the CDR3 is TGTGCCAGCAGCTTAGGTCAGGGCGGTCAGCCCCAGCATTTT.

This clone was detected once. J is TRBJ2-1 and V is TRBV7-3; 7 nucleotides match TRBD2. CDR3 size: 14 residues. Germline V gene sequence: CDR1 SGHTA, CDR2 FQGTGA. V was pared by 3 bases and J by 3 bases, with 2 bases of the junction left unmatched. The CDR3 region has the DNA TGTGCCAGCAGCTTTGCTAGCGGCTACAATGAGCAGTTCTTC. This sequence encodes CASSFASGYNEQFF.